One and the same sample provided the 32 T cell receptor beta chains below, sequenced in a study of CD8+ T cells in alopecia areata (dated by TCRdb to the late 2010s). The library came from the immunoSEQ multiplex PCR assay. For TCR sequencing, RNA was extracted from every sample and reverse transcribed into cDNA to serve as template. TCRdb holds this immuneACCESS table with in-frame rearrangements only. Some clones are missing; in checked studies, unresolved V genes explain under half, and the rest has no known cause. The sample profile shows around 200,000 clones; roughly 64% of them were found once. The ten largest clones capture roughly 13% of the sample. This specimen's time point label, per the study, means: 20 to 30 weeks on oral tofacitinib. Taken with the paper, the label for treatment or condition translates to: oral pan-JAK inhibitor, 5-10 mg twice daily. The sequencing used CD8+ T cells sorted from blood, collected at week 24, from a patient treated with tofacitinib. These receptors came from a human donor with alopecia areata.

This sequence joins TRBV5-7 and TRBJ2-1; 7 nucleotides match TRBD1. TRBV5-7 is filed as an ORF, its function uncertain. The CDR3 sequence is 13 residues long. V was pared by 5 bases and J by 6 bases, with 5 bases of the junction left unmatched. As DNA, the CDR3 is TGTGCCAGCAGACAGACAGGGCTCAATGAGCAGTTCTTC. Protein sequence: CASRQTGLNEQFF.

This rearrangement joins TRBV29-1 to TRBJ1-2; no firm D call. Germline CDR1 SQVTM, CDR2 ANQGSEA. The V gene lost 1 base and the J gene lost 4 bases, with 4 bases spanning the gap. This CDR3 has 11 residues. The chain's CDR3 is CSVEVGYGYTF. The CDR3 DNA sequence: TGCAGCGTTGAAGTGGGCTATGGCTACACCTTC.

The chain employs TRBV19 and TRBJ1-1, with TRBD1 identical over 10 bases. V was clipped by 9 bases and J by 8 bases; unmatched bases: 9. Germline V lookup: CDR1 LNHDA, CDR2 SQIVND (reference sequence). The CDR3 extends over 13 amino acids. The CDR3 DNA reads TGTGCCAGGACAGGGGGCCCCAACCGCGAAGCTTTCTTT. It translates to CARTGGPNREAFF.

In this sample, this clone turned up a few times. This chain joins TRBV2 and TRBJ2-5, with unresolved D. Per germline, CDR1 SNHLY and CDR2 FYNNEI. Trimming pared 3 bases from V and 1 base from J, leaving 6 bases between. The CDR3 is 13 residues long. The CDR3 spells CASSDVGQETQYF. DNA for the CDR3: TGTGCCAGCAGTGATGTGGGCCAAGAGACCCAGTACTTC.

This clone was recorded once. The V and J genes are TRBV20-1 and TRBJ1-2; possibly TRBD1 for D (5 bases). The ends were cut back, 5 bases at V and 10 bases at J, with 11 bases in the middle. The CDR3 is 10 amino acids. Germline CDR1 is DFQATT and CDR2 is SNEGSKA (reference sequence). In DNA form, the CDR3 reads TGCAGTGCTGGGACGACTTTCTACACCTTC. Translation gives CSAGTTFYTF.

This clone was seen once. This sequence joins TRBV7-9 and TRBJ2-1; TRBD1 is a possible D gene (6 bases). V lost 3 bases and J 5 bases, leaving 14 bases between the germline ends. Germline-derived CDR1 and CDR2 are SEHNR and FQNEAQ (reference sequence). The CDR3 is made up of 15 amino acids. CDR3 DNA: TGTGCCAGCAGCTTGGCGGCAGGGGACGACAATGAGCAGTTCTTC. It codes for CASSLAAGDDNEQFF.

The rearrangement joins TRBV9 to TRBJ1-2, with D hard to call. The CDR3 length is 14 residues. The V gene's germline CDR1 is SGDLS and CDR2 YYNGEE. Deletions cut 0 bases from V and 3 bases from J, with 9 bases between. CDR3 loop: CASSVGPTDYGYTF. As DNA, the CDR3 is TGTGCCAGCAGCGTAGGGCCCACGGACTATGGCTACACCTTC.

J is TRBJ1-2 and V is TRBV14, with 10 bases that match TRBD1. J lost 4 bases, V lost 4 bases, and 3 bases had no gene match. CDR3 size: 14 residues. Germline V gives CDR1 SGHDN, CDR2 FVKESK. In DNA, the CDR3 is TGTGCCAGCAGCCCGGGACAGGGGACCTATGGCTACACCTTC. It codes for CASSPGQGTYGYTF.

The gene calls are TRBV30 and TRBJ2-1; D unresolved. The CDR3 has 12 amino acids. Germline V gene sequence: CDR1 GTSNPN, CDR2 SVGIG (reference sequence). V was shortened by 0 bases and J by 5 bases, with 5 bases between the two germline ends. The CDR3 nucleotides are TGTGCCTGGAGTGTACAGAACAATGAGCAGTTCTTC. Its protein is CAWSVQNNEQFF.

The chain employs TRBV6-5 and TRBJ2-7, with TRBD1 matching over 9 bases. The V segment lost 6 bases and the J segment 2 bases; nucleotides outside the gene matches: 5. The CDR3 length is 14 residues. CDR1 and CDR2 from the germline V gene are MNHEY and SVGAGI. Written as DNA, the CDR3 is TGTGCCAGCAGCCACGGACAGGGGCCCTACGAGCAGTACTTC. Residues: CASSHGQGPYEQYF.

The J gene is TRBJ1-5, the V gene TRBV5-6; D is ambiguous. Germline values: CDR1 SGHDT, CDR2 YYEEEE. The CDR3 has 13 residues. The V end lost 0 bases, the J end lost 5 bases, and 6 bases lay between the germline ends. The DNA of the CDR3 is TGTGCCAGCAGCTTGGGCACTCATCAGCCCCAGCATTTT. Its translation is CASSLGTHQPQHF.

The rearrangement joins TRBV7-2 to TRBJ2-5; tentatively, D is TRBD2 (5 bases). V lost 2 bases to trimming and J lost 2 bases, with 12 bases between them. Germline CDR1 is SGHTA and CDR2 is FQGNSA. This CDR3 has 15 residues. The CDR3, as DNA: TGTGCCAGCAGCTTAATAGCGACCAGACAAGAGACCCAGTACTTC. It translates to CASSLIATRQETQYF.

The chain employs TRBV5-1 and TRBJ2-3, with D perhaps given as TRBD1 or TRBD2 (5 bases each). From germline, CDR1 is SGHRS and CDR2 YFSETQ. There are 13 residues in the CDR3. The V end was cut by 0 bases, the J end by 4 bases, with 6 bases between. The CDR3 here is CASSLGGADTQYF. In nucleotides, the CDR3 is TGCGCCAGCAGCTTGGGAGGGGCAGATACGCAGTATTTT.

This chain uses TRBV6-5 with TRBJ1-5, with D hard to call. The length of the CDR3 is 13 residues. The germline V and J ends were trimmed by 4 bases and 3 bases, with 7 bases remaining between them. The germline V gene encodes CDR1 MNHEY and CDR2 SVGAGI. The CDR3 loop is CASSSRFNQPQHF. The CDR3 DNA sequence: TGTGCCAGCAGTTCGCGATTCAATCAGCCCCAGCATTTT.

The chain employs TRBV5-1 and TRBJ1-2; 10 bases agree with TRBD1. Germline V gene data show CDR1 as SGHRS and CDR2 as YFSETQ. V lost 1 base, J lost 4 bases, and 4 bases stayed unmatched. The CDR3 runs to 15 residues. Here the CDR3 reads CASSLWRTGGYGYTF. The CDR3 nucleotides read TGCGCCAGCAGCTTGTGGAGGACAGGGGGCTATGGCTACACCTTC.

The chain carries TRBV6-1 and TRBJ2-2; 13 bases line up with TRBD2. Germline V CDR1 and CDR2: MNHNS, SASEGT. The CDR3 has 15 residues. V was pared by 6 bases and J by 5 bases, with 3 bases of the junction left unmatched. The DNA for the CDR3 is TGTGCCAGCAGCCGGACTAGCGGGGGTACCGGGGAGCTGTTTTTT. This translates into CASSRTSGGTGELFF.

This sequence joins TRBV29-1 and TRBJ1-2; no clear D. Trimming pared 6 bases from V and 4 bases from J, leaving 12 bases between. Looked up from germline, CDR1 is SQVTM and CDR2 is ANQGSEA. CDR3 length equals 12 residues. CDR3 bases: TGCAGCGTCGGGGAGTTCCTCTATGGCTACACCTTC. Protein: CSVGEFLYGYTF. Together with reference TRBV29-1 and TRBJ1-2, the CDR3 gives the full variable domain: SAVISQKPSRDICQRGTSLTIQCQVDSQVTMMFWYRQQPGQSLTLIATANQGSEATYESGFVIDKFPISRPNLTFSTLTVSNMSPEDSSIYLCSVGEFLYGYTFGSGTRLTVV.

The chain couples TRBV5-1 to TRBJ1-1, with 9 bases lining up with TRBD1. The CDR3 contains 15 residues. With V trimmed by 4 bases and J by 1 base, 5 bases remained unmatched. The V gene's germline CDR1 is SGHRS and CDR2 YFSETQ. In DNA form, the CDR3 reads TGCGCCAGCAGCCCCCCGGGACAGGGGAACACTGAAGCTTTCTTT. Translated, it gives CASSPPGQGNTEAFF. Supplemented by reference TRBV5-1 and TRBJ1-1, the full variable domain reads KAGVTQTPRYLIKTRGQQVTLSCSPISGHRSVSWYQQTPGQGLQFLFEYFSETQRNKGNFPGRFSGRQFSNSRSEMNVSTLELGDSALYLCASSPPGQGNTEAFFGQGTRLTVV.

The V call is TRBV7-2, the J call TRBJ2-7; TRBD1 agrees at 11 bases. Germline V gives CDR1 SGHTA, CDR2 FQGNSA. V lost 5 bases and J lost 7; bases outside the gene matches: 7. The CDR3 totals 14 residues. This CDR3 reads CASSPGQGVGEQYF. DNA for the CDR3: TGTGCCAGCAGCCCGGGACAGGGGGTGGGAGAGCAGTACTTC.

The J gene is TRBJ1-2, the V gene TRBV30; D gene unclear. Germline CDR1 and CDR2: GTSNPN and SVGIG (reference sequence). This CDR3 has 11 residues. The V gene lost 4 bases and the J gene lost 8 bases, with 11 bases spanning the gap. CDR3 nucleotides: TGTGCCTGGACCCCGGTCCGAGGCTACACCTTC. The encoded protein is CAWTPVRGYTF.

The CDR3 DNA reads TGTGCCTGGAGTGTTGCGAGGAACTATGGCTACACCTTC. Protein sequence: CAWSVARNYGYTF. The V call is TRBV30, the J call TRBJ1-2, with D unclear. Germline CDR1 GTSNPN, CDR2 SVGIG (reference sequence). This CDR3 comprises 13 residues. V lost 0 bases to trimming and J lost 2 bases, with 7 bases between them.

The chain employs TRBV29-1 and TRBJ2-5, with 8 bases fitting TRBD2. This CDR3 is built from 14 residues. CDR1 is SQVTM and CDR2 is ANQGSEA in the germline V gene. The junction had 8 bases not matched to a gene; V was cut back by 7 bases and J by 1 base. The CDR3 spells CSAVSGVRQETQYF. Written as DNA, the CDR3 is TGCAGCGCCGTTAGCGGGGTACGCCAAGAGACCCAGTACTTC.

The V call is TRBV27, the J call TRBJ1-1; unclear D gene. This CDR3 has 14 amino acids. With 7 bases removed from V and 1 base from J, the gap between germline ends came to 13 bases. Germline V gene lookup returns CDR1 MNHEY and CDR2 SMNVEV (reference sequence). DNA of the CDR3: TGTGCCAGCAACCTGAATGGACCGAACACTGAAGCTTTCTTT. Protein sequence: CASNLNGPNTEAFF.

This clone turned up a few times. In DNA form, the CDR3 reads TGTGCCAGCAGTTTATTACAGGGGGGAAACACAGATACGCAGTATTTT. Its protein product is CASSLLQGGNTDTQYF. The chain has TRBV27 and TRBJ2-3, with 8 bases that match TRBD1. With 1 base clipped from V and 2 bases from J, the junction kept 5 bases outside the gene matches. Germline V gives CDR1 MNHEY, CDR2 SMNVEV (reference sequence). The CDR3 length is 16 residues.

This clone was found a few times. Other DNA sequences in this specimen translate into the identical CDR3. The chain links TRBV13 to TRBJ2-4; weak D call: TRBD2 (5 bases). Between the trimmed V and J ends, which lost 4 bases and 1 base, there was a span of 8 bases. The CDR3 extends over 14 amino acids. CDR1 and CDR2 (germline): PRHDT, FYEKMQ (reference sequence). CDR3 amino acids: CASSSGLAKNIQYF. The CDR3 region has the DNA TGTGCCAGCAGCTCGGGGTTGGCCAAAAACATTCAGTACTTC.

This clone was observed a single time. V is TRBV7-7 and J is TRBJ2-5, with TRBD2 identical over 8 bases. The CDR3 runs 16 residues. Germline-derived CDR1 and CDR2 are SSHAT and FNYEAQ (reference sequence). After removal of 1 base from V and 4 bases from J, the junction contained 8 bases not matched to a gene. The CDR3 loop is CASSLELAEIGETQYF. The DNA for the CDR3 is TGTGCCAGCAGCTTAGAACTAGCGGAGATAGGAGAGACCCAGTACTTC.

The chain uses TRBV30 and TRBJ2-1; D not certain. V lost 0 bases to trimming and J lost 6 bases, with 9 bases between them. Germline CDR1 GTSNPN, CDR2 SVGIG (reference sequence). CDR3 length equals 13 residues. The CDR3 loop is CAWSVGRGNEQFF. As DNA, the CDR3 is TGTGCCTGGAGTGTAGGACGAGGCAATGAGCAGTTCTTC.

A few counts support this clone. Other nucleotide sequences in the sample specify the same CDR3. J is TRBJ2-7 and V is TRBV30, with D unresolved. This CDR3 is 11 amino acids long. Per the germline V gene, CDR1 is GTSNPN and CDR2 is SVGIG (reference sequence). The germline V and J ends were trimmed by 1 base and 4 bases, with 5 bases remaining between them. The CDR3 reads CAWSEGYEQYF. In nucleotides, the CDR3 is TGTGCCTGGAGTGAAGGTTACGAGCAGTACTTC.

The chain joins TRBV7-2 to TRBJ1-5, with D maybe TRBD1 (5 bases). The CDR3 consists of 13 residues. Looked up from germline, CDR1 is SGHTA and CDR2 is FQGNSA. The V end lost 2 bases, the J end lost 7 bases, and 9 bases lay between the germline ends. The CDR3 here is CASSLLGEQPQHF. The CDR3 region has the DNA TGTGCCAGCAGCTTATTGGGGGAACAGCCCCAGCATTTT.

This clone appeared a few times. This rearrangement joins TRBV4-1 to TRBJ2-7, with TRBD2 as a possible D gene (6 bases). Germline CDR1 MGHRA, CDR2 YSYEKL. Trimming removed 4 bases from V and 5 bases from J, with 12 bases in between. The CDR3 spans 13 residues. This chain's CDR3 is CASSPGLRDEQYF. The CDR3 DNA follows: TGCGCCAGCAGCCCGGGACTCAGAGACGAGCAGTACTTC.

The chain uses TRBV7-9 and TRBJ1-4; D call uncertain. Germline V gives CDR1 SEHNR, CDR2 FQNEAQ (reference sequence). Trimming removed 1 base at V and 0 bases at J, with 9 bases between. This CDR3 spans 16 amino acids. The CDR3 sequence is CASSLVVSSTNEKLFF. CDR3 DNA sequence: TGTGCCAGCAGCTTAGTTGTCAGCTCAACTAATGAAAAACTGTTTTTT. Combining the CDR3 with reference TRBV7-9 and TRBJ1-4 gives the whole variable domain DTGVSQNPRHKITKRGQNVTFRCDPISEHNRLYWYRQTLGQGPEFLTYFQNEAQLEKSRLLSDRFSAERPKGSFSTLEIQRTEQGDSAMYLCASSLVVSSTNEKLFFGSGTQLSVL.

This clone was recorded a few times. One junction end disagrees with the germline gene, perhaps due to a read error. The genes are TRBV2 and TRBJ2-4; the match to TRBD1 covers 7 bases. Germline V gene lookup returns CDR1 SNHLY and CDR2 FYNNEI. The length of the CDR3 is 12 residues. Here the CDR3 DNA reads TGTGCCAGCAGTGAAGACCCCACCGGACAGGACTTC. The encoded protein is CASSEDPTGQDF.